This T cell receptor (beta chain) is drawn from a study of T cell repertoires in cytomegalovirus infection. At the level of the study: Indications of both CMV infection and matching HLA type were provided by public TCR beta signatures. The study's findings and limits: Across the ex vivo response, the dominant clonotypes were HLA-C-restricted CMV-specific TCR beta clonotypes. Summed frequency of public TCR beta families distinguished CMV carriers with the relevant HLA.

Via MiXCR, TCRdb re-called the reads, giving one row per CDR3 protein. This sample carries roughly 340,000 distinct CDR3 sequences, approximately 32% of them seen once, and the ten largest clones take around 19%. This clonotype showed up just once. Its antigen is as yet unknown. Germline lookup yields CDR1 DFQATT and CDR2 SNEGSKA (reference sequence). V shed 2 bases and J 2 bases; nucleotides not matched to a gene: 9. This CDR3 contains 17 residues. The specimen was cultured PBMCs, collected from culture after CMV antigen stimulation. The chain joins TRBV20-1 to TRBJ2-5, with TRBD2 matching over 12 bases. The clonotype comes from a human donor in good health (CMV status not recorded). Some clones in this sample may be carry-over from other donors' samples. The CDR3 DNA is TGCAGTGCTAGAAGCCCTAGCGGGAGGGGGAATCAAGAGACCCAGTACTTC. Encoded protein: CSARSPSGRGNQETQYF.